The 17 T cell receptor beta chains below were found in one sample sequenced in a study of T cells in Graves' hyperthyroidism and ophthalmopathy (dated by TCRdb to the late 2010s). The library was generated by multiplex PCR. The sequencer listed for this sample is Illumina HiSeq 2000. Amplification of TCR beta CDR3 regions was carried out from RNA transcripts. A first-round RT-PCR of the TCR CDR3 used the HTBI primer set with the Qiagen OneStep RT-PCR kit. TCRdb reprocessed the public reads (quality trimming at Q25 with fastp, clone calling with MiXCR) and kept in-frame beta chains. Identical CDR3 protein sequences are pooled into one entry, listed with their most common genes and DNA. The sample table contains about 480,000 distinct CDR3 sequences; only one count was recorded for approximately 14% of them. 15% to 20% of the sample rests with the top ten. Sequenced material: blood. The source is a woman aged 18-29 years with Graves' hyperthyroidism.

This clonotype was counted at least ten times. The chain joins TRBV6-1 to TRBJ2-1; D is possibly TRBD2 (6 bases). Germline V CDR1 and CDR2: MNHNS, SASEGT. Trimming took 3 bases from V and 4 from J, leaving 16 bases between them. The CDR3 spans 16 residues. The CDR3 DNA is TGTGCCAGCAGTGATGGGGATAGCGGTTATTACAATGAGCAGTTCTTC. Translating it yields CASSDGDSGYYNEQFF.

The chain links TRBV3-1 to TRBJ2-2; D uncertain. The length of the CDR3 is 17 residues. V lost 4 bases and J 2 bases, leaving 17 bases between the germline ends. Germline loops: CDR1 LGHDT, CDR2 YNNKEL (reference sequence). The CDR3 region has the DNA TGTGCCAGCAGCCCGCCGCGACAAGGTATAAACACCGGGGAGCTGTTTTTT. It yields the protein CASSPPRQGINTGELFF.

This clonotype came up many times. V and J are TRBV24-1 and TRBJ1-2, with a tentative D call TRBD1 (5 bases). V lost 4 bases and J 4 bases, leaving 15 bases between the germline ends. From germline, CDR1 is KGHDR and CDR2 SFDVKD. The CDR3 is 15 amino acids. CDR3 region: CATSDRDPTGYGYTF. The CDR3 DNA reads TGTGCCACCAGTGACCGGGACCCAACCGGCTATGGCTACACCTTC.

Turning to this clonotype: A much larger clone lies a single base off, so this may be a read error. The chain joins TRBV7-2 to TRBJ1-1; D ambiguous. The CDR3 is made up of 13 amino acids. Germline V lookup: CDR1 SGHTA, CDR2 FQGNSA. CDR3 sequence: CVSSVTSRTEAFF. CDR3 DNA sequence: TGTGTCAGCAGCGTGACATCGAGGACTGAAGCTTTCTTT.

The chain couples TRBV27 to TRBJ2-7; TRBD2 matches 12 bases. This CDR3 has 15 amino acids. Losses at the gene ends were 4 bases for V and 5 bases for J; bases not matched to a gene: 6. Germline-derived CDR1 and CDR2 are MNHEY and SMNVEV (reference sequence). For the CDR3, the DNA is TGTGCCAGCAGTTCGCTAGCGGGAGGGCTGAACGAGCAGTACTTC. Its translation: CASSSLAGGLNEQYF.

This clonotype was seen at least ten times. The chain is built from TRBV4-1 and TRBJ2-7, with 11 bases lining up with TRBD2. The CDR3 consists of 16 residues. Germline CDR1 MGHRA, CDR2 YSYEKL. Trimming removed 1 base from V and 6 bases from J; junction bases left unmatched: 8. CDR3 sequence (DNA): TGCGCCAGCAGCCAAGGACTGACTAGCGGGATGTCCGAGCAGTACTTC. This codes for CASSQGLTSGMSEQYF.

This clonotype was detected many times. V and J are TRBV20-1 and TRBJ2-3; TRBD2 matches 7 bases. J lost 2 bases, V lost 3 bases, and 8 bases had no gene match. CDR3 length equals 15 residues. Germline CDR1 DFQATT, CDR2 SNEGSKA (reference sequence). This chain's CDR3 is CSASAAGVVTDTQYF. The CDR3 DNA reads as TGCAGTGCTAGTGCGGCGGGAGTCGTCACAGATACGCAGTATTTT.

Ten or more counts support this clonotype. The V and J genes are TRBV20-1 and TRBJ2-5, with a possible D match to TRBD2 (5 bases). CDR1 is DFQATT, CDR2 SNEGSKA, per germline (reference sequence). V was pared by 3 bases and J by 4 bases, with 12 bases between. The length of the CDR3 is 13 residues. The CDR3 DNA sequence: TGCAGTGCTAGGGGAGTTCCGAGAGAGACCCAGTACTTC. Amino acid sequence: CSARGVPRETQYF.

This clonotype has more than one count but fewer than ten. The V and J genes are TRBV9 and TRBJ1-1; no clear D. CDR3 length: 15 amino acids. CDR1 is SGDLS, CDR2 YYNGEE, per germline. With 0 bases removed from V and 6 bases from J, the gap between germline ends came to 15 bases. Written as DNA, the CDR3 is TGTGCCAGCAGCGTAGAGGAGAAGGGAGGAGCTGAAGCTTTCTTT. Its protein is CASSVEEKGGAEAFF.

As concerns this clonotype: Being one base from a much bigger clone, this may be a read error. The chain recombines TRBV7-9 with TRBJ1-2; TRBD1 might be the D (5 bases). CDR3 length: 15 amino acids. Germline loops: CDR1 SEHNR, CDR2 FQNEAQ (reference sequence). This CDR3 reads CASSLLEGRDYGCTF. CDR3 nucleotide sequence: TGTGCCAGCAGCCTGCTTGAGGGAAGGGACTATGGCTGCACCTTC.

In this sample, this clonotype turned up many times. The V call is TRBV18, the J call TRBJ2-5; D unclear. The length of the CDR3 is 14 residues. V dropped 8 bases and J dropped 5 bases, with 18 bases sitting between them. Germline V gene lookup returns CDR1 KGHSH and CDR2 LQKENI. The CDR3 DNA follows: TGTGCCAGCAAGACATCCCGTGGGATGGAGACCCAGTACTTC. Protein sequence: CASKTSRGMETQYF.

CDR3 in amino acids: CSAGGGRQTEAFF. The CDR3 coding sequence is TGCAGCGCCGGAGGTGGACGGCAGACTGAAGCTTTCTTT. The chain carries TRBV29-1 and TRBJ1-1; D not certain. This CDR3 has 13 residues. CDR1 and CDR2 (germline): SQVTM, ANQGSEA. V lost 7 bases and J 5 bases, leaving 17 bases between the germline ends. The whole variable domain, filled in from reference TRBV29-1 and TRBJ1-1, reads SAVISQKPSRDICQRGTSLTIQCQVDSQVTMMFWYRQQPGQSLTLIATANQGSEATYESGFVIDKFPISRPNLTFSTLTVSNMSPEDSSIYLCSAGGGRQTEAFFGQGTRLTVV.

This chain's CDR3 is CASSSDVGGYTF. CDR3 in DNA: TGTGCCAGCAGCTCCGACGTTGGTGGCTACACCTTC. The chain recombines TRBV12-3 or TRBV12-4 with TRBJ1-2; D ambiguous. Trimming pared 6 bases from V and 7 bases from J, leaving 12 bases between. The CDR3 runs to 12 residues.

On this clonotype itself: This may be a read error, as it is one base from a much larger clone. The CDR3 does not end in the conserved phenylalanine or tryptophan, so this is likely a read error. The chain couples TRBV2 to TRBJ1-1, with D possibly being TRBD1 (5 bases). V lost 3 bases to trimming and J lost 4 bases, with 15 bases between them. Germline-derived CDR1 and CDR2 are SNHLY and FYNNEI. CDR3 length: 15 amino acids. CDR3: CASSESGRDATEAFL. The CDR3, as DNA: TGTGCCAGCAGTGAGTCAGGCAGGGATGCCACTGAAGCTTTCCTT.

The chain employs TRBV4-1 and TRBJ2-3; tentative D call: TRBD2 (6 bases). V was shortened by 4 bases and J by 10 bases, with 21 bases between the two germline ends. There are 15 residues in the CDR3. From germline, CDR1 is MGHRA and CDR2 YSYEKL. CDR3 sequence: CASSPDRGSGDPQYF. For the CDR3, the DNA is TGCGCCAGCAGCCCTGATCGGGGTTCGGGGGATCCGCAGTATTTT.

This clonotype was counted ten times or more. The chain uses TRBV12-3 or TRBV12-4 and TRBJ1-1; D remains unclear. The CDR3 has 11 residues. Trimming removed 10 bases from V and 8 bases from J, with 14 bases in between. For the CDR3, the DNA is TGTGCCACCCTCTATGCGGGGGAAGCTTTCTTT. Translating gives CATLYAGEAFF.

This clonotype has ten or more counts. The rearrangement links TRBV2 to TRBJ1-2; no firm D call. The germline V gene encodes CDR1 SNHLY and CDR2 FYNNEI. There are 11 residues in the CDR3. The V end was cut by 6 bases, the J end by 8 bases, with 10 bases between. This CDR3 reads CASRTLGGYTF. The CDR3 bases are TGTGCCAGCAGAACCTTGGGGGGCTACACCTTC.